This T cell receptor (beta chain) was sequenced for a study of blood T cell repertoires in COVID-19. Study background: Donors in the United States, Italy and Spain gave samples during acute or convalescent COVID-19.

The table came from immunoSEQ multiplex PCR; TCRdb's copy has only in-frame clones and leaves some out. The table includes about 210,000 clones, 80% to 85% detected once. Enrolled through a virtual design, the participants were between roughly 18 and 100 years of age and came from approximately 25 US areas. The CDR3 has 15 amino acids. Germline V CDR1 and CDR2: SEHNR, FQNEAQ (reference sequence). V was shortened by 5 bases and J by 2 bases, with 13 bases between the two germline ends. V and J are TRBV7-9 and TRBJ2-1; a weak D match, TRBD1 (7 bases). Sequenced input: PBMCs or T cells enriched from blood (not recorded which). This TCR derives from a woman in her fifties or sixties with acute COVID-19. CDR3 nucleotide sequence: TGTGCCAGCAGCCGCGGGACAGCCGCCTACAATGAGCAGTTCTTC. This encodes CASSRGTAAYNEQFF.